The entry below gives a single T cell receptor beta chain sequence along with its context. V dropped 4 bases and J dropped 4; count of bases not matched to a gene: 1. Germline loops: CDR1 LGHNA, CDR2 YNFKEQ. The CDR3 covers 13 residues. An immunoSEQ assay, version v3.0, was performed at survey level. The table came from immunoSEQ multiplex PCR; TCRdb's copy has only in-frame clones and leaves some out. The sample carries 33,000 or so clones, roughly four fifths recorded once. The entry originates in a study of long-term antiretroviral therapy in people with HIV. The V gene is TRBV4-2, the J gene TRBJ1-2; 9 bases fit TRBD1. This sample comprised unsorted PBMCs, obtained 0.3 years after starting antiretroviral therapy. This sequence was found in a man younger than 30 with HIV. In DNA form, the CDR3 reads TGTGCCAGCAGCCCGGGACAGGGCTATGGCTACACCTTC. It yields the protein CASSPGQGYGYTF.